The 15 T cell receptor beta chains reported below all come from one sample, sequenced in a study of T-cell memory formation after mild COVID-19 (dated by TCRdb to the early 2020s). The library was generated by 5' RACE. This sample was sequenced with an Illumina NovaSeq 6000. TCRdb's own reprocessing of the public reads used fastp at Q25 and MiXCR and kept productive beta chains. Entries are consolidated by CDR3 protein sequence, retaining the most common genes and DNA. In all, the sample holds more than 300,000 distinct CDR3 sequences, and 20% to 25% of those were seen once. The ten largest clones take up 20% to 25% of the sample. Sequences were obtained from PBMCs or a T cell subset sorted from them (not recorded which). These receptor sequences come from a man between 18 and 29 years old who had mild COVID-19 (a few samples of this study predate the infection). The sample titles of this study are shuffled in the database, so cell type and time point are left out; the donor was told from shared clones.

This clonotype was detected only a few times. CDR3 amino acids: CATSPETWNTEAFF. The DNA for the CDR3 is TGTGCCACCAGCCCTGAGACGTGGAACACTGAAGCTTTCTTT. The V gene is TRBV15, the J gene TRBJ1-1; D gene ambiguous. V was pared by 5 bases and J by 1 base, with 11 bases between. The CDR3 contains 14 residues. The V gene's germline CDR1 is LNHNV and CDR2 YYDKDF (reference sequence).

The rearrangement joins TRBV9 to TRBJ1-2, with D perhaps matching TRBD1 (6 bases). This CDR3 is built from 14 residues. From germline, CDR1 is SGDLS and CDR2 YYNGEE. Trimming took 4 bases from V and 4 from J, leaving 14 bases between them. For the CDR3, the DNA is TGTGCCAGCAGCCTTACCGACAGGTTCTATGGCTACACCTTC. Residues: CASSLTDRFYGYTF.

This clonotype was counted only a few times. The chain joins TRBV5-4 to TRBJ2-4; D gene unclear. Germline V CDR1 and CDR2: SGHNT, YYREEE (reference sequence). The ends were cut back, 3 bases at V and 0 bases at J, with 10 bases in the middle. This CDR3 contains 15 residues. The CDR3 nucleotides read TGTGCCAGCAGCTCTACCTCCGGAGCCAAAAACATTCAGTACTTC. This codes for CASSSTSGAKNIQYF.

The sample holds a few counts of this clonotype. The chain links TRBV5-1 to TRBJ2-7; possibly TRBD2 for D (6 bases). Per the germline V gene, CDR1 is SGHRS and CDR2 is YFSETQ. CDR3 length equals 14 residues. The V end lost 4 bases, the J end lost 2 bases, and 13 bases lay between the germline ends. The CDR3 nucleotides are TGCGCCAGCAGCCCGGAGGGATCTACCTACGAGCAGTACTTC. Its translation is CASSPEGSTYEQYF.

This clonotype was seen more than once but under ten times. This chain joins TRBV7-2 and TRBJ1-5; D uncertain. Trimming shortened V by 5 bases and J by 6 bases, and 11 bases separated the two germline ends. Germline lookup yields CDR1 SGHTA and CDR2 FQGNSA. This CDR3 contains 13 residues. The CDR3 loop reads CASSVEGVQPQHF. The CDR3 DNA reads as TGTGCCAGCAGCGTGGAGGGAGTTCAGCCCCAGCATTTT.

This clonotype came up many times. For the CDR3, the DNA is TGTGCCAGCAGGAAAGGGGAGACCCAGTACTTC. It codes for CASRKGETQYF. This chain joins TRBV6-6 and TRBJ2-5; D gene ambiguous. The germline V and J ends were trimmed by 6 bases and 5 bases, with 7 bases remaining between them. CDR1 is MNHNY and CDR2 is SVGAGI in the germline V gene (reference sequence). The CDR3 consists of 11 residues.

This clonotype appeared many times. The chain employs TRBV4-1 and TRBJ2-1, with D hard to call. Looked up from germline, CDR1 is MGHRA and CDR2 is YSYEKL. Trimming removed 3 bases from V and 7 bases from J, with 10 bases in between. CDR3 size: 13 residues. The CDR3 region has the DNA TGCGCCAGCAGCCACCGTACTGGTAATGAGCAGTTCTTC. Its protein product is CASSHRTGNEQFF.

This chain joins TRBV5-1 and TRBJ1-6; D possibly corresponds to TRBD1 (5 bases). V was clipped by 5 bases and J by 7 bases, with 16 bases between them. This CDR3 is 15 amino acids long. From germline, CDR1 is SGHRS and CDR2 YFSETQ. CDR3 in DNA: TGCGCCAGCAGAATCCTCGGGGCTTCGAATTCACCCCTCCACTTT. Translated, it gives CASRILGASNSPLHF.

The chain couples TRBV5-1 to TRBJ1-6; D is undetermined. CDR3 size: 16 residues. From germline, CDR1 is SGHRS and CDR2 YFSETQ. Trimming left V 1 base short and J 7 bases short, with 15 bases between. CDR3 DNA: TGCGCCAGCAGCTTGCTTGGCGGTCTGGGAAATTCACCCCTCCACTTT. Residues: CASSLLGGLGNSPLHF.

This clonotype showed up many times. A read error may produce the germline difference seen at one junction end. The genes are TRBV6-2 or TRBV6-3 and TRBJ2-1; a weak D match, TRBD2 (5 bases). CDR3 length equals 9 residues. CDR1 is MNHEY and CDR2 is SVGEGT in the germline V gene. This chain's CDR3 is CTGVNEQFF. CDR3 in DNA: TGCACCGGGGTCAATGAGCAGTTCTTC.

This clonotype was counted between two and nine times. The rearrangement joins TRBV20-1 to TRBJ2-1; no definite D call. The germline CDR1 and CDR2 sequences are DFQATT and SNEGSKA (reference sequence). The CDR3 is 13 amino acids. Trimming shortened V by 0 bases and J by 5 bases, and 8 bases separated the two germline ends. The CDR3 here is CSARDLDNNEQFF. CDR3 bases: TGCAGTGCTAGAGATCTCGACAACAATGAGCAGTTCTTC.

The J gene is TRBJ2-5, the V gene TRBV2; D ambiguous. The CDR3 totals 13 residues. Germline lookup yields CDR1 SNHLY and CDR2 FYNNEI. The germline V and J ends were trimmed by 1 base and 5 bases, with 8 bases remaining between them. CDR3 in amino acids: CASSEGARETQYF. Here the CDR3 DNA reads TGTGCCAGCAGTGAAGGGGCCCGGGAGACCCAGTACTTC.

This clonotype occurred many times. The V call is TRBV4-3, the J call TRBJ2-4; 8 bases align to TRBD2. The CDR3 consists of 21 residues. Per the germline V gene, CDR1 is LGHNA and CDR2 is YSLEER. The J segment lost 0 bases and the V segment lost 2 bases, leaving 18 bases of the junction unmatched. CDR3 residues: CASSQFRGERGGTLAKNIQYF. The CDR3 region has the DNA TGCGCCAGCAGCCAATTCAGGGGCGAACGGGGGGGAACCCTAGCCAAAAACATTCAGTACTTC.

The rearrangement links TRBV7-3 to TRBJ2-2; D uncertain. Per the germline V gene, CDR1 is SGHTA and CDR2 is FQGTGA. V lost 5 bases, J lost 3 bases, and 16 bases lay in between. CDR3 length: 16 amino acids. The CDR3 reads CASSQQRPPDTGELFF. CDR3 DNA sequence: TGTGCCAGCAGCCAACAGAGGCCCCCGGACACCGGGGAGCTGTTTTTT.

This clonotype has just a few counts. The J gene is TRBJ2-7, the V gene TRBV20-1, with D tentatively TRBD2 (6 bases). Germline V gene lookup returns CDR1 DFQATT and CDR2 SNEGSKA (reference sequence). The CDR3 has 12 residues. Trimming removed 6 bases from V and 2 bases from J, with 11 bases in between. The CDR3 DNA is TGCAGTGCCCCTTGGGGGGCCTACGAGCAGTACTTC. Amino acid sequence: CSAPWGAYEQYF.